This T cell receptor (beta chain) came from a study of T-cell memory formation after mild COVID-19. Broader study findings: In second-wave clones peaking day 37, SARS-CoV-2 specificity remained unconfirmed. Certain responding clones were present in pre-infection memory, suggesting participation of cross-reactive memory. Contracting CD4+ clones lay largely in CM and EM, with CD8+ ones residing in EMRA.

This CDR3 region has 10 residues. Between the trimmed V and J ends, which lost 7 bases and 5 bases, there was a span of 6 bases. Looked up from germline, CDR1 is SQVTM and CDR2 is ANQGSEA. In regard to this clonotype: Its matching antigen is unknown.

TCRdb reprocessed the 5' RACE reads with MiXCR, giving one entry per CDR3 protein. The data show about 470,000 distinct CDR3 sequences, roughly 25% seen once. The receptor's source is an adult woman who had mild COVID-19 (a few samples of this study predate the infection). Cell type and time point are not known. The rearrangement links TRBV29-1 to TRBJ2-1; D is unclear. Sequences were obtained from PBMCs or a T cell subset sorted from them (not recorded which). CDR3 in amino acids: CSAGDNEQFF. The DNA for the CDR3 is TGCAGCGCAGGTGACAATGAGCAGTTCTTC.